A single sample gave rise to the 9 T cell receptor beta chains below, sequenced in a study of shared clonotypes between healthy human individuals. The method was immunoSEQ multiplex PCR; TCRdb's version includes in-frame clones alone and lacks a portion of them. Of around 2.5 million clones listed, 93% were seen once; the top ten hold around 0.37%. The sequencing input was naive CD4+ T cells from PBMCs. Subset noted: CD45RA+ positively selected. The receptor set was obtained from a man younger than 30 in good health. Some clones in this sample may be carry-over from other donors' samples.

The DNA for the CDR3 is TGTGCCAGCAGCGGGGGACTAGCGGTCACAGATACGCAGTATTTT. As protein: CASSGGLAVTDTQYF. The V call is TRBV7-9, the J call TRBJ2-3, with TRBD2 matching 11 bases. J gave up 2 bases and V 5 bases, and 3 bases lay outside the gene matches. The CDR3 covers 15 residues. Germline CDR1 SEHNR, CDR2 FQNEAQ (reference sequence).

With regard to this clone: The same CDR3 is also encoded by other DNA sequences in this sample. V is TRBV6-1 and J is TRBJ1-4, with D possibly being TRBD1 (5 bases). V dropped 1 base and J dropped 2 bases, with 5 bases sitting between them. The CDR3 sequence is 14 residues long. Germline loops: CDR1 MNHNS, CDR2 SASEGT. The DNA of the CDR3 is TGTGCCAGCAGTGAAGGACAGACTAATGAAAAACTGTTTTTT. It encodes CASSEGQTNEKLFF.

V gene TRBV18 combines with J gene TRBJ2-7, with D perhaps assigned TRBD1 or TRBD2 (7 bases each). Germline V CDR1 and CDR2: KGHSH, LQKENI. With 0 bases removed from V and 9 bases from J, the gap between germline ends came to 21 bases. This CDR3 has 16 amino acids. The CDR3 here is CASSPPGMGQSGGQYF. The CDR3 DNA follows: TGTGCCAGCTCACCACCTGGAATGGGACAGTCGGGGGGGCAGTACTTC.

The CDR3 here is CAWSDRVQETQYF. CDR3 sequence (DNA): TGTGCCTGGAGTGACAGGGTTCAAGAGACCCAGTACTTC. The chain is built from TRBV30 and TRBJ2-5; D perhaps matches TRBD1 (6 bases). In germline, CDR1 is GTSNPN, CDR2 SVGIG (reference sequence). Between the trimmed V and J ends, which lost 1 base and 2 bases, there was a span of 8 bases. The CDR3 has 13 residues.

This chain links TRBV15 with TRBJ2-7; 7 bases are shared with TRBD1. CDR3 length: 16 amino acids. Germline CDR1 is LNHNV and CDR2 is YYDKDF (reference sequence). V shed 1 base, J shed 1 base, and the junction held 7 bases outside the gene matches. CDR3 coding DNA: TGTGCCACCAGCAGAGTTTCACAGGGGTCTTCCTACGAGCAGTACTTC. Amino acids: CATSRVSQGSSYEQYF. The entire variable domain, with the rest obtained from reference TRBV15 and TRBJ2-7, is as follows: DAMVIQNPRYQVTQFGKPVTLSCSQTLNHNVMYWYQQKSSQAPKLLFHYYDKDFNNEADTPDNFQSRRPNTSFCFLDIRSPGLGDTAMYLCATSRVSQGSSYEQYFGPGTRLTVT.

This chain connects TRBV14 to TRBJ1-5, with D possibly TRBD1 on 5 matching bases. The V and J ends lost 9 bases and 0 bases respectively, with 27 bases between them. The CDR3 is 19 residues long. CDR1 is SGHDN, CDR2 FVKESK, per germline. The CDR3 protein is CARRGLKGRQLYSNQPQHF. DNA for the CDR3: TGTGCCAGACGGGGCCTTAAGGGCCGCCAACTTTATAGCAATCAGCCCCAGCATTTT.

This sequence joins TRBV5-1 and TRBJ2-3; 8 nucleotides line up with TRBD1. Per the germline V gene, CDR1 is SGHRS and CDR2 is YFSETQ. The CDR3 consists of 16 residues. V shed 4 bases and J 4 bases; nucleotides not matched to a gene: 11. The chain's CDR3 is CASSGRTGSGSDTQYF. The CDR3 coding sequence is TGCGCCAGCAGCGGCCGGACAGGGTCTGGGTCAGATACGCAGTATTTT.

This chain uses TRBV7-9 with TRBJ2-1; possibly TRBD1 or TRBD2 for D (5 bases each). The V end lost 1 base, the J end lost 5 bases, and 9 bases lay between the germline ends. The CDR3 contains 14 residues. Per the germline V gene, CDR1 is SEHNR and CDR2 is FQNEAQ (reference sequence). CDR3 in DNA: TGTGCCAGCAGCTTAGGGCCGGGGCACAATGAGCAGTTCTTC. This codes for CASSLGPGHNEQFF.

This CDR3 reads CASSTGPNYEQYF. CDR3 DNA sequence: TGTGCCAGCTCGACCGGGCCCAACTACGAGCAGTACTTC. The chain couples TRBV18 to TRBJ2-7; D unresolved. Germline loops: CDR1 KGHSH, CDR2 LQKENI. V dropped 6 bases and J dropped 3 bases, with 12 bases sitting between them. The CDR3 runs 13 residues.